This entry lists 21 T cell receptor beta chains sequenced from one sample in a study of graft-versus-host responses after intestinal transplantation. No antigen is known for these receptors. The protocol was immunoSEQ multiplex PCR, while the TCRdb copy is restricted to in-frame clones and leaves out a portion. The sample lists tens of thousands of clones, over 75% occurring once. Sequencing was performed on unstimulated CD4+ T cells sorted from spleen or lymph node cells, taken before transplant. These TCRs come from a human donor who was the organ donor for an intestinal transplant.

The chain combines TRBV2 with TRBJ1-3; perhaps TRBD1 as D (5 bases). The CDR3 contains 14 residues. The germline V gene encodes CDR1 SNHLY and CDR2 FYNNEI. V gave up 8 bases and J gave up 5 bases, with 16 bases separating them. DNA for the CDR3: TGTGCCAGCGTCGTTAGTCCAGGGAGAAACACCATATATTTT. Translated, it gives CASVVSPGRNTIYF.

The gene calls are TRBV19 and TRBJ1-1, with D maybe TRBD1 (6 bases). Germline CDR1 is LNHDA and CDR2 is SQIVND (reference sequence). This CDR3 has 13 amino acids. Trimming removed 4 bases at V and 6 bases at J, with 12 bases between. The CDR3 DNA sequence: TGTGCCAGTAGTACGACCTCAGGGGCTGAAGCTTTCTTT. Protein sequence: CASSTTSGAEAFF.

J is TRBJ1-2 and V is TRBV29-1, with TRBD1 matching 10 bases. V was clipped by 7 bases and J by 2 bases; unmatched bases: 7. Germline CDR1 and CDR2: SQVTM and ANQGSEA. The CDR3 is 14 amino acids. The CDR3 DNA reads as TGCAGCGCCGCCGGGACAGGGGCCAACTATGGCTACACCTTC. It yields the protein CSAAGTGANYGYTF.

CDR3 residues: CASSTQGQEAFF. CDR3 nucleotide sequence: TGTGCCAGCAGCACACAGGGTCAGGAAGCTTTCTTT. The chain couples TRBV6-1 to TRBJ1-1, with D perhaps TRBD1 (6 bases). CDR1 and CDR2 (germline): MNHNS, SASEGT. The CDR3 is 12 residues long. Trimming took 6 bases from V and 8 from J, leaving 13 bases between them.

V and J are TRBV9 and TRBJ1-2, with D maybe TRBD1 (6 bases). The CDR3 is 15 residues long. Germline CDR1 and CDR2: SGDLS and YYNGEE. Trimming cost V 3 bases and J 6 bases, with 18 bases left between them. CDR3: CASSGARGGKHGYTF. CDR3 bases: TGTGCCAGCAGCGGGGCGAGGGGGGGTAAGCATGGCTACACCTTC.

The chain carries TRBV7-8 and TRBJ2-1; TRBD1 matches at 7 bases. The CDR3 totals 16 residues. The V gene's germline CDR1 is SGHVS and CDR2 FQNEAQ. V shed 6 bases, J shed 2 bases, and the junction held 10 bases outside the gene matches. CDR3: CASSRLGGQPYNEQFF. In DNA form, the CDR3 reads TGTGCCAGCAGTAGACTTGGGGGACAGCCCTACAATGAGCAGTTCTTC.

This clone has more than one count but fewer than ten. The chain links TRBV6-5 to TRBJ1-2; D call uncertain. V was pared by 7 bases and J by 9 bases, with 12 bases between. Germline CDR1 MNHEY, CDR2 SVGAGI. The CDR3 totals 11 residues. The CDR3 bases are TGTGCCAGCACCGGGTCCAGTCGCTACACCTTC. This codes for CASTGSSRYTF.

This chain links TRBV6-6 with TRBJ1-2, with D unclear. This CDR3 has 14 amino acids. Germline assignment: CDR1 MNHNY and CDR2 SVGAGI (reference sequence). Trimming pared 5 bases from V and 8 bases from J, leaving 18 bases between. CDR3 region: CASSPGLKSGGYTF. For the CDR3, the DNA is TGTGCCAGCAGTCCAGGTCTAAAGTCGGGGGGCTACACCTTC.

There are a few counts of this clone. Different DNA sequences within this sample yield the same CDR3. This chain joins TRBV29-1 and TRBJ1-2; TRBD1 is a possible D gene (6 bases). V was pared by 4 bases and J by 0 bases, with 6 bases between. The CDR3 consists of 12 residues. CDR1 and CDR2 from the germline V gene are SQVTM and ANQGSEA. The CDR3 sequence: CSVGGPNYGYTF. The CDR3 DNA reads TGCAGCGTTGGGGGGCCTAACTATGGCTACACCTTC.

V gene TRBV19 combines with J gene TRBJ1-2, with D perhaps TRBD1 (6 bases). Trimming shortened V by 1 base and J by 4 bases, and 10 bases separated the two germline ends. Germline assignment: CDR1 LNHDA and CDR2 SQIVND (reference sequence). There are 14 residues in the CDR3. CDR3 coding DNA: TGTGCCAGTAGTATAGCCCGGGACACCTATGGCTACACCTTC. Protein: CASSIARDTYGYTF.

The CDR3 DNA reads as TGCAGCGGAACTGAGGGGGCAGATACGCAGTATTTT. This translates into CSGTEGADTQYF. The rearrangement links TRBV29-1 to TRBJ2-3; D might be TRBD1 (6 bases). Trimming pared 7 bases from V and 4 bases from J, leaving 12 bases between. The CDR3 contains 12 residues. Germline-derived CDR1 and CDR2 are SQVTM and ANQGSEA.

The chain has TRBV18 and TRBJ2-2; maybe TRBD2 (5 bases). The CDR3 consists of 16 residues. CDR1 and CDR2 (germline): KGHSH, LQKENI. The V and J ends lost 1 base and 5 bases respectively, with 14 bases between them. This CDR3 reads CASSPLAGGETGELFF. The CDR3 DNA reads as TGTGCCAGCTCACCACTGGCAGGAGGAGAGACCGGGGAGCTGTTTTTT. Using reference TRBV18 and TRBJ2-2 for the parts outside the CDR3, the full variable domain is NAGVMQNPRHLVRRRGQEARLRCSPMKGHSHVYWYRQLPEEGLKFMVYLQKENIIDESGMPKERFSAEFPKEGPSILRIQQVVRGDSAAYFCASSPLAGGETGELFFGEGSRLTVL.

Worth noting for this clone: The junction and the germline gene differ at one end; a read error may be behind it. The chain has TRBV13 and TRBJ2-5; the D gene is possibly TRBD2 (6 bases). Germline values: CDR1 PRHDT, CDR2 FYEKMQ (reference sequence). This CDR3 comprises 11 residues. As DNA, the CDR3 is TGTGCCAGCAGCTCAGATCCGGGACTCAACTTC. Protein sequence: CASSSDPGLNF.

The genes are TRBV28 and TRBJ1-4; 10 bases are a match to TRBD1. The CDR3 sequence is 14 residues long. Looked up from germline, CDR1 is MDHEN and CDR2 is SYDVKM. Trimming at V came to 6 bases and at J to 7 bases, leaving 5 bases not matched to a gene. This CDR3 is CASRTTGGGEKLFF. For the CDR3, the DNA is TGTGCCAGCAGAACGACAGGGGGCGGTGAAAAACTGTTTTTT.

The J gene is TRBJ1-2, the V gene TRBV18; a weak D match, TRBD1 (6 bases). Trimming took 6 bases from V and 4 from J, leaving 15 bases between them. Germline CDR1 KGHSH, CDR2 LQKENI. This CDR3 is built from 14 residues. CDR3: CASSETGSGYGYTF. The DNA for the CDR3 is TGTGCCAGCTCGGAAACAGGGTCGGGCTATGGCTACACCTTC.

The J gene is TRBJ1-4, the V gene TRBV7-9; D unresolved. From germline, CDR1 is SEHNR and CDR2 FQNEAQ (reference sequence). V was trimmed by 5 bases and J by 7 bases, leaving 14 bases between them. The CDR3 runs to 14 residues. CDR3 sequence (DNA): TGTGCCAGCAGCCCCTGGCTGGGCATTGAAAAACTGTTTTTT. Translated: CASSPWLGIEKLFF. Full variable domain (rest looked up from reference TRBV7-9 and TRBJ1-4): DTGVSQNPRHKITKRGQNVTFRCDPISEHNRLYWYRQTLGQGPEFLTYFQNEAQLEKSRLLSDRFSAERPKGSFSTLEIQRTEQGDSAMYLCASSPWLGIEKLFFGSGTQLSVL.

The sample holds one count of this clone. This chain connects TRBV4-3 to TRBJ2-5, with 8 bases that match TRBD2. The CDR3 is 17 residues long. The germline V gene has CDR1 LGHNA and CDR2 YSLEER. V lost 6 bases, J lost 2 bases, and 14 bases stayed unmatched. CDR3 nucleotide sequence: TGCGCCAGCAGTCCGTCTGCTCTCGCGGGGGGACAAGAGACCCAGTACTTC. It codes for CASSPSALAGGQETQYF.

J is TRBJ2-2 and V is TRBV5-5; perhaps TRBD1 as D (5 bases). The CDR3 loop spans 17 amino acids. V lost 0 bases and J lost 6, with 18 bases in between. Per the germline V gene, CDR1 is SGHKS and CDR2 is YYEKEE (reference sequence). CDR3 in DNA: TGTGCCAGCAGCTTGGCCCCTTTCAGGGCGCTCGCCGGGGAGCTGTTTTTT. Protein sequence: CASSLAPFRALAGELFF.

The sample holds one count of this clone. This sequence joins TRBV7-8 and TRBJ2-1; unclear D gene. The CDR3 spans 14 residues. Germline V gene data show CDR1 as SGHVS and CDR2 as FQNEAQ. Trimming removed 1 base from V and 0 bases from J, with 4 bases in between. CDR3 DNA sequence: TGTGCCAGCAGCTTAGACAGCTCCTACAATGAGCAGTTCTTC. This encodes CASSLDSSYNEQFF.

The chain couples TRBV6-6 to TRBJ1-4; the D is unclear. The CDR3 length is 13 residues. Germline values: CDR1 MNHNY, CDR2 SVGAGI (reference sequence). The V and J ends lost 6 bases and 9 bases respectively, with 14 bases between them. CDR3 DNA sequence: TGTGCCAGCAGCTACGAATACAACCAAAAACTGTTTTTT. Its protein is CASSYEYNQKLFF.

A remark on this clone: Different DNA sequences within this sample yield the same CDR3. Written as DNA, the CDR3 is TGTGCCAGCAGCTCGGGGGGGGAGACCCAGTACTTC. This sequence encodes CASSSGGETQYF. The V and J genes are TRBV7-8 and TRBJ2-5, with TRBD2 matching over 8 bases. The CDR3 consists of 12 residues. CDR1 and CDR2 from the germline V gene are SGHVS and FQNEAQ. V dropped 4 bases and J dropped 5; count of bases not matched to a gene: 0.